A selection of T cell receptor beta chains follows, all from one sample in a study of CD8+ T cells in alopecia areata. Generated by immunoSEQ multiplex PCR, the TCRdb table keeps only in-frame clones and is missing some. The profile covers some 170,000 clones, with 53% appearing a single time and less than 14% taken by the ten largest. The sequenced sample was CD8+ T cells sorted from blood, obtained at week 24, from a patient treated with tofacitinib. These receptors all stem from a human donor with alopecia areata. CDR3s include the opening cysteine and the closing phenylalanine or tryptophan. D genes are given only for firm matches. Size is stated for part of the rows, as once, few or many counts, or as a class when the clone is expanded.

j_call d_call v_call clone_size cdr3_length cdr3_nt cdr3_aa
TRBJ1-6 - TRBV11-2 - 15 TGTGCCAGCAGCCACCGACGGGACTATAATTCACCCCTCCACTTT CASSHRRDYNSPLHF
TRBJ2-1 - TRBV30 - 13 TGTGCCTGGAGTGTAGGGGGTGGAAATGAGCAGTTCTTC CAWSVGGGNEQFF
TRBJ1-5 TRBD1 TRBV4-3 few 19 TGCGCCAGCAGCCAAGGTGGAGACAGGGGCTGGGTTTGGGATCAGCCCCAGCATTTT CASSQGGDRGWVWDQPQHF
TRBJ2-1 TRBD2 TRBV30 - 15 TGTGCCTGGAGTGGGACTAGCGGGGGTTTTGGTGAGCAGTTCTTC CAWSGTSGGFGEQFF
TRBJ2-1 TRBD1 TRBV30 - 17 TGTGCCTGGGGGGGATACGAGCCGGGACAGGGGGCCGGTGAGCAGTTCTTC CAWGGYEPGQGAGEQFF
TRBJ2-1 - TRBV2 - 13 TGTGCCAGCTTGCAGCTCCTGGGCGATGAGCAGTTCTTC CASLQLLGDEQFF
TRBJ2-1 TRBD1 TRBV6-6 - 16 TGTGCCAGCAGTCCCTTAGGGGACAGGGAATGGAATGAGCAGTTCTTC CASSPLGDREWNEQFF
TRBJ1-1 - TRBV4-3 once 15 TGCGCCAGCAGCCAGACTGATGCGGTGAACACTGAAGCTTTCTTT CASSQTDAVNTEAFF
TRBJ2-3 TRBD2 TRBV27 few 17 TGTGCCAGCAGTCTGCTTGGTAGCGGGGGGCTCACAGATACGCAGTATTTT CASSLLGSGGLTDTQYF
TRBJ2-4 - TRBV13 - 18 TGTGCCAGCAGCCAATACCAGGAGGGCGGAGTAGCCAAAAACATTCAGTACTTC CASSQYQEGGVAKNIQYF
TRBJ2-7 - TRBV29-1 few 11 TGCAGCGTTGCCGGCTCCGGGGAGCAGTACTTC CSVAGSGEQYF
TRBJ1-5 - TRBV6-6 - 14 TGTGCCAGCCGTTACGCAGATAGCAATCAGCCCCAGCATTTT CASRYADSNQPQHF
TRBJ2-7 - TRBV11-2 - 13 TGTGCCAGCAGCTTAGTCGAGGGGGGCGAACAGTACTTC CASSLVEGGEQYF
TRBJ1-2 - TRBV30 - 15 TGTGCCTGGAGTAACTTAGTACGGCCGAAAAGGGGTTACACCTTC CAWSNLVRPKRGYTF
TRBJ1-2 - TRBV29-1 - 13 TGCAGCGTTGCGGGGGGGGCGGACTATGGCTACACCTTC CSVAGGADYGYTF
TRBJ2-2 - TRBV7-3 - 13 TGTGCCAGCAGCTTAACGTTAACCGGGGAGCTGTTTTTT CASSLTLTGELFF
TRBJ1-1 - TRBV10-2 once 15 TGCGCCAGCAGTGAGTCGAGAAGGGGGAGTTCTGAAGCTTTCTTT CASSESRRGSSEAFF
TRBJ1-1 TRBD1 TRBV14 - 15 TGTGCCAGCAGCCCCAGGGGGGGCCGGAACACTGAAGCTTTCTTT CASSPRGGRNTEAFF
TRBJ1-1 TRBD1 TRBV6-5 - 12 TGTGCCAGCAGCTTGGGACAGCCAGAAGCTTTCTTT CASSLGQPEAFF
TRBJ2-1 TRBD2 TRBV29-1 - 13 TGCAGCCTTAGGACTAGCGGATACAATGAGCAGTTCTTC CSLRTSGYNEQFF
TRBJ2-2 - TRBV9 once 13 TGTGCCAGCAGCGTGAAGAACACCGGGGAGCTGTTTTTT CASSVKNTGELFF
TRBJ2-1 TRBD2 TRBV10-3 few 14 TGTGCCATCAGAAGTCCGGGGGGGCTTGATGAGCAGTTCTTC CAIRSPGGLDEQFF
TRBJ2-1 - TRBV7-3 - 13 TGTGCCAGCAGCTTCCTAGCTTCGAATGAGCAGTTCTTC CASSFLASNEQFF
TRBJ1-5 - TRBV6-5 - 13 TGTGCCAGCAGGCAGGCGACAAATCAGCCCCAGCATTTT CASRQATNQPQHF
TRBJ1-1 - TRBV5-6 - 14 TGTGCCAGCAGCTGGGGGATGGGGAACACTGAAGCTTTCTTT CASSWGMGNTEAFF
TRBJ1-5 - TRBV4-3 - 14 TGCGCCAGCAGCCAAGATCTGGACAATCAGCCCCAGCATTTT CASSQDLDNQPQHF
TRBJ2-1 - TRBV30 - 13 TGTGCCTGGAGTGTACAGAAAGGGAGTGAGCAGTTCTTC CAWSVQKGSEQFF
TRBJ1-1 TRBD1 TRBV7-9 few 16 TGTGCCAGCAGCAGTAACTCCGGGACAGAGAACACTGAAGCTTTCTTT CASSSNSGTENTEAFF
TRBJ2-3 - TRBV10-3 few 16 TGTGCCATCAGTGAGTCAGGAAGGGTCGGCACAGATACGCAGTATTTT CAISESGRVGTDTQYF
TRBJ2-1 TRBD1 TRBV6-5 - 15 TGTGCCAGCAGTCCGGGACAGAATTATTACAATGAGCAGTTCTTC CASSPGQNYYNEQFF
TRBJ1-1 - TRBV10-3 - 15 TGTGCCATCGCCGCGCAGCCGTCGCTGAACACTGAAGCTTTCTTT CAIAAQPSLNTEAFF
TRBJ2-3 - TRBV4-3 - 14 TGCGCCAGCAGCCAACTTATCTCTACAGATACGCAGTATTTT CASSQLISTDTQYF
TRBJ2-7 - TRBV5-6 - 14 TGTGCCAGCAGCTTTGGGACTGCCAGCTACGAGCAGTACTTC CASSFGTASYEQYF
TRBJ2-7 TRBD1 TRBV7-6 - 14 TGTGCCAGCAGCCCGGGACAGGGTACCTACGAGCAGTACTTC CASSPGQGTYEQYF
TRBJ2-3 TRBD2 TRBV29-1 few 16 TGCAGCGTCCGGGGGACTAGCGGGGCCCCCACAGATACGCAGTATTTT CSVRGTSGAPTDTQYF
TRBJ1-5 - TRBV23-1 few 14 TGCGCCAGCGGGCGTCGAGCTTTTGATCAGCCCCAGCATTTT CASGRRAFDQPQHF
TRBJ1-2 - TRBV4-3 - 18 TGCGCCAGCAGCCAAGATCATTTCACGGGGGAGGATTCCTATGGCTACACCTTC CASSQDHFTGEDSYGYTF